This T cell receptor beta chain emerged from a study of blood T cell repertoires in COVID-19. Overall study: The United States, Italy and Spain provided the acute and convalescent COVID-19 samples. In each case, the material was cDNA or gDNA derived from T cells, B-cell-depleted T cells, or PBMCs.

This clone was counted between two and nine times. The authors' processing: Estimated nucleated cell counts came from reference gene primer amplification. Method: immunoSEQ multiplex PCR; TCRdb's copy keeps in-frame clones and lacks some. V and J calls and clone size are as listed in that table; D and trimming were resolved from the DNA. The table has about 100,000 clones, about two thirds seen once. The origin of this receptor is a woman between 40 and 50 years old with acute or convalescent COVID-19. Sequenced: peripheral blood.

The chain's CDR3 is CASSIEGAWGYTF. Written as DNA, the CDR3 is TGTGCCAGTAGTATTGAAGGGGCTTGGGGCTACACCTTC. V and J are TRBV19 and TRBJ1-2; the D gene is possibly TRBD1 (5 bases). The V gene's germline CDR1 is LNHDA and CDR2 SQIVND (reference sequence). The CDR3 is made up of 13 amino acids. V was pared by 3 bases and J by 8 bases, with 13 bases between.